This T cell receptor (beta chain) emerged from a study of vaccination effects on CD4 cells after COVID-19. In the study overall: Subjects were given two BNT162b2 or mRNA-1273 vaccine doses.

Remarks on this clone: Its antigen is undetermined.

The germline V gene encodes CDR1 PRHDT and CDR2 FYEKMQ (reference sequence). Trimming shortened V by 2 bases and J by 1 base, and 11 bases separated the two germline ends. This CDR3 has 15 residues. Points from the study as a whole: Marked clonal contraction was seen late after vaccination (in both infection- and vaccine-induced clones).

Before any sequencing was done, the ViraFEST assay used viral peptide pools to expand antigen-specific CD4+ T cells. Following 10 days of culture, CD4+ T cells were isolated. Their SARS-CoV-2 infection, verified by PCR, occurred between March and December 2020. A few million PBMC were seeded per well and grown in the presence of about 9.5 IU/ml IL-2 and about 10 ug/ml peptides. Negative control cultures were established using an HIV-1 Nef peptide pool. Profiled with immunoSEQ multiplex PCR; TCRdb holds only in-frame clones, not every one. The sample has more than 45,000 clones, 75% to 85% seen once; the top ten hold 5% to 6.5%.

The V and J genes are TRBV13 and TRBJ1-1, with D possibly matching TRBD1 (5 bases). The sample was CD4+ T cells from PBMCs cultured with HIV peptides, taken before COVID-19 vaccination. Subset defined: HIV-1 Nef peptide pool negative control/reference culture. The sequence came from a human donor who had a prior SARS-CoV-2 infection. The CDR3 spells CASSLTGLRNTEAFF. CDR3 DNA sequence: TGTGCCAGCAGCTTAACGGGACTCCGGAACACTGAAGCTTTCTTT. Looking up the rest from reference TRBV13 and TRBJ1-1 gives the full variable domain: AAGVIQSPRHLIKEKRETATLKCYPIPRHDTVYWYQQGPGQDPQFLISFYEKMQSDKGSIPDRFSAQQFSDYHSELNMSSLELGDSALYFCASSLTGLRNTEAFFGQGTRLTVV.